This T cell receptor (beta chain) was profiled in a study of preoperative IRX-2 immunotherapy in early breast cancer. Treatment of the sample: preoperative locoregional IRX-2 cytokine immunotherapy. This phase Ib study tested locoregional IRX-2 cytokine immunotherapy given before surgery. TCRdb's copy holds only in-frame clones and misses some; the assay was immunoSEQ multiplex PCR. The table has about 62,000 clones, roughly 95% seen once. The CDR3 covers 13 residues. Trimming stripped 3 bases from V and 2 bases from J, with 8 bases between. Germline-derived CDR1 and CDR2 are SGHAT and FQNNGV. The gene calls are TRBV11-2 and TRBJ2-7; unclear D gene. The receptor comes from a human donor with breast cancer. This material was collected from a patient treated with IRX-2 immunotherapy. This CDR3 reads CASSFYKPYEQYF. The DNA of the CDR3 is TGTGCCAGCAGCTTCTACAAGCCCTACGAGCAGTACTTC.